Listed here is a single T cell receptor (beta chain). Its antigen is currently unknown. The PCR employed 60 Vbeta primers together with 13 Jbeta primers. Clones were sequenced by immunoSEQ multiplex PCR, and TCRdb holds only the in-frame ones, with some missing. The sample has 140,000 to 150,000 clones; about 81% are singletons. Every donor was a healthy person donating bone marrow. The sample belongs to a study of cytomegalovirus exposure and HLA in healthy donors. Regarding the study as a whole: Presence/absence analyses assumed roughly uniform sequencing depth across donors, which may not hold. 87-base-pair reads could not separate some V segments, including TRBV6-2 and TRBV6-3. An analysis was carried out at a later point. It showed that HLA-associated TCR beta chains were more clonally expanded than equally common non-associated chains.

The CDR3 is made up of 15 amino acids. Germline V gene data show CDR1 as KGHSH and CDR2 as LQKENI. V was trimmed by 3 bases and J by 2 bases, leaving 14 bases between them. Material for sequencing was PBMCs. The TCR comes from a man aged 25-40 years in good health and CMV-seronegative. The rearrangement links TRBV18 to TRBJ2-7, with D possibly matching TRBD1 (5 bases). CDR3 nucleotides: TGTGCCAGCTCACCGGGGCCTCTTAGTACCTACGAGCAGTACTTC. It is translated as CASSPGPLSTYEQYF.